These 21 T cell receptor beta chains originate from one sample sequenced in a study of cytomegalovirus exposure and HLA in healthy donors. Researchers ran the PCR with 60 Vbeta and 13 Jbeta primers. Produced via immunoSEQ multiplex PCR; TCRdb's table is partial and in-frame only. The table lists 150,000 or so clones, about four fifths of them singletons. Sample: PBMCs. The receptors here all came from a male donor in good health and CMV-seropositive.

The chain joins TRBV7-2 to TRBJ2-3; D not resolved. V was clipped by 0 bases and J by 4 bases, with 5 bases between them. CDR3 length: 13 amino acids. Germline CDR1 SGHTA, CDR2 FQGNSA. In DNA form, the CDR3 reads TGTGCCAGCAGCTTAGCGCGAGCAGATACGCAGTATTTT. As protein: CASSLARADTQYF.

This clone was counted only a few times. This rearrangement joins TRBV6-1 to TRBJ2-7; 8 positions match TRBD1. V gave up 8 bases and J gave up 5 bases; unmatched junction bases: 11. The length of the CDR3 is 14 residues. Germline V lookup: CDR1 MNHNS, CDR2 SASEGT. The CDR3 nucleotides read TGTGCCAGCGTGGACAGGGCCTTATCAAACGAGCAGTACTTC. It codes for CASVDRALSNEQYF.

The rearrangement uses TRBV7-6 and TRBJ2-7; D might be TRBD1 (5 bases). CDR3 length equals 14 residues. V lost 3 bases and J 1 base, leaving 10 bases between the germline ends. Germline V gives CDR1 SGHVS, CDR2 FNYEAQ. CDR3 amino acids: CASSFQGASYEQYF. The CDR3 region has the DNA TGTGCCAGCAGCTTTCAGGGTGCTTCCTACGAGCAGTACTTC. Full variable domain (outside the CDR3, taken from reference TRBV7-6 and TRBJ2-7): GAGVSQSPRYKVTKRGQDVALRCDPISGHVSLYWYRQALGQGPEFLTYFNYEAQQDKSGLPNDRFSAERPEGSISTLTIQRTEQRDSAMYRCASSFQGASYEQYFGPGTRLTVT.

This clone has more than one count but fewer than ten. The chain has TRBV6-6 and TRBJ2-2; D is unclear. V was trimmed by 2 bases and J by 2 bases, leaving 9 bases between them. The CDR3 length is 15 residues. The germline CDR1 and CDR2 sequences are MNHNY and SVGAGI (reference sequence). The CDR3: CASSYDLVNTGELFF. The DNA for the CDR3 is TGTGCCAGCAGTTACGATCTAGTCAACACCGGGGAGCTGTTTTTT.

This clone was detected a few times. The chain combines TRBV4-3 with TRBJ2-2, with D possibly being TRBD1 (6 bases). V was trimmed by 2 bases and J by 5 bases, leaving 12 bases between them. The CDR3 runs 15 residues. Germline-derived CDR1 and CDR2 are LGHNA and YSLEER. DNA for the CDR3: TGCGCCAGCAGCCAACCAGGGGCAGTGACCGGGGAGCTGTTTTTT. Translation gives CASSQPGAVTGELFF.

This clone was seen at least ten times. The chain employs TRBV4-3 and TRBJ2-2, with TRBD2 matching 15 bases. The junction had 0 bases not matched to a gene; V was cut back by 4 bases and J by 6 bases. Germline CDR1 and CDR2: LGHNA and YSLEER. The CDR3 totals 15 residues. This chain's CDR3 is CASSRTSGGAGELFF. The CDR3 coding sequence is TGCGCCAGCAGCCGGACTAGCGGGGGGGCCGGGGAGCTGTTTTTT.

The rearrangement uses TRBV5-4 and TRBJ1-6; TRBD1 matches at 7 bases. V shed 4 bases, J shed 10 bases, and the junction held 5 bases outside the gene matches. This CDR3 contains 13 residues. Germline V gene sequence: CDR1 SGHNT, CDR2 YYREEE (reference sequence). This CDR3 reads CASSGTGASPLHF. Written as DNA, the CDR3 is TGTGCCAGCAGCGGAACAGGGGCCTCACCCCTCCACTTT.

This clone has just one count. This sequence joins TRBV7-8 and TRBJ1-4, with TRBD1 matching 8 bases. This CDR3 is 16 amino acids long. CDR1 is SGHVS, CDR2 FQNEAQ, per germline. The V segment lost 4 bases and the J segment 6 bases; nucleotides outside the gene matches: 10. CDR3 residues: CASSSKRDRMDEKLFF. The CDR3 bases are TGTGCCAGCAGCTCAAAACGGGACAGGATGGATGAAAAACTGTTTTTT.

This chain connects TRBV5-1 to TRBJ2-7; TRBD1 agrees at 12 bases. The germline gives CDR1 SGHRS, CDR2 YFSETQ. Germline trimming cut 4 bases from V and 5 bases from J; bases unmatched to any gene: 7. CDR3 length: 15 amino acids. This CDR3 is CASSRGTGGLHEQYF. Written as DNA, the CDR3 is TGCGCCAGCAGCCGAGGGACAGGGGGCCTCCACGAGCAGTACTTC.

J is TRBJ1-2 and V is TRBV7-9; TRBD1 agrees at 12 bases. Trimming removed 0 bases from V and 4 bases from J; junction bases left unmatched: 3. This CDR3 has 16 residues. Germline-derived CDR1 and CDR2 are SEHNR and FQNEAQ (reference sequence). As DNA, the CDR3 is TGTGCCAGCAGCTTAGCCGGGACAGGGGGCCTCTATGGCTACACCTTC. Translated: CASSLAGTGGLYGYTF.

This chain connects TRBV6-1 to TRBJ1-2, with D uncertain. Trimming left V 2 bases short and J 0 bases short, with 4 bases between. The CDR3 contains 13 residues. From germline, CDR1 is MNHNS and CDR2 SASEGT. The DNA of the CDR3 is TGTGCCAGCAGTGAAACAGCTAACTATGGCTACACCTTC. It encodes CASSETANYGYTF.

V gene TRBV5-4 combines with J gene TRBJ1-2, with 7 nucleotides matching TRBD1. The germline gives CDR1 SGHNT, CDR2 YYREEE (reference sequence). V lost 3 bases and J lost 4; bases outside the gene matches: 12. There are 16 residues in the CDR3. CDR3 sequence: CASSSERTGSFYGYTF. The DNA of the CDR3 is TGTGCCAGCAGCTCCGAACGGACAGGTTCCTTCTATGGCTACACCTTC.

The V and J genes are TRBV2 and TRBJ1-1, with D possibly being TRBD1 (5 bases). V was clipped by 8 bases and J by 3 bases, with 19 bases between them. The CDR3 runs to 15 residues. CDR1 SNHLY and CDR2 FYNNEI come from the germline V gene. As DNA, the CDR3 is TGTGCCAGCGGACTAGCAAAGGGCAGGGACACTGAAGCTTTCTTT. Translated, it gives CASGLAKGRDTEAFF.

The gene calls are TRBV11-2 and TRBJ2-7; a weak D match, TRBD2 (5 bases). Germline V CDR1 and CDR2: SGHAT, FQNNGV. The CDR3 is 15 amino acids. The V end was cut by 0 bases, the J end by 6 bases, with 15 bases between. The chain's CDR3 is CASSLEVAPFGEQYF. As DNA, the CDR3 is TGTGCCAGCAGCTTAGAGGTAGCGCCCTTTGGCGAGCAGTACTTC.

The chain is built from TRBV5-1 and TRBJ1-4; 8 bases align to TRBD1. The CDR3 consists of 14 residues. Looked up from germline, CDR1 is SGHRS and CDR2 is YFSETQ. The junction had 7 bases not matched to a gene; V was cut back by 4 bases and J by 8 bases. CDR3 sequence reads: CASSVGQGGEKLFF. CDR3 sequence (DNA): TGCGCCAGCAGCGTCGGACAGGGTGGCGAAAAACTGTTTTTT.

The V and J genes are TRBV7-9 and TRBJ2-2, with 8 positions matching TRBD1. The CDR3 runs to 17 residues. Germline V gene sequence: CDR1 SEHNR, CDR2 FQNEAQ (reference sequence). V lost 5 bases, J lost 4 bases, and 12 bases stayed unmatched. The CDR3 protein is CASSRLQGAGGTGELFF. The CDR3 nucleotides are TGTGCCAGCAGCCGTCTTCAGGGGGCAGGGGGCACCGGGGAGCTGTTTTTT.

The genes are TRBV23-1 and TRBJ1-2; unclear D gene. TRBV23-1 is marked as an open reading frame, function uncertain. Trimming removed 3 bases at V and 4 bases at J, with 21 bases between. The CDR3 extends over 17 amino acids. The CDR3 region has the DNA TGCGCCAGCAGTCACCAAAGGACCGCAGTAAGCGGCTATGGCTACACCTTC. Amino acid sequence: CASSHQRTAVSGYGYTF.

This sequence joins TRBV30 and TRBJ2-3, with D possibly being TRBD2 (5 bases). Germline CDR1 is GTSNPN and CDR2 is SVGIG (reference sequence). V gave up 4 bases and J gave up 0 bases, with 11 bases separating them. This CDR3 is 14 amino acids long. Here the CDR3 DNA reads TGTGCCTGGAATCGGGGAACTAGCACAGATACGCAGTATTTT. This translates into CAWNRGTSTDTQYF. The whole variable domain, remainder taken from reference TRBV30 and TRBJ2-3, is SQTIHQWPATLVQPVGSPLSLECTVEGTSNPNLYWYRQAAGRGLQLLFYSVGIGQISSEVPQNLSASRPQDRQFILSSKKLLLSDSGFYLCAWNRGTSTDTQYFGPGTRLTVL.

The V call is TRBV6-5, the J call TRBJ2-3, with D possibly matching TRBD1 (6 bases). The CDR3 covers 12 residues. V lost 11 bases and J 2 bases, leaving 11 bases between the germline ends. Germline values: CDR1 MNHEY, CDR2 SVGAGI. The CDR3, as DNA: TGTGCCTCCCGGACAGACACAGATACGCAGTATTTT. Protein product: CASRTDTDTQYF.

The rearrangement joins TRBV15 to TRBJ2-7; D may be TRBD1 (5 bases). V lost 2 bases, J lost 3 bases, and 8 bases lay in between. From germline, CDR1 is LNHNV and CDR2 YYDKDF (reference sequence). The CDR3 sequence is 13 residues long. Here the CDR3 DNA reads TGTGCCACCAGCAGAAACCAGGGCTACGAGCAGTACTTC. Translating gives CATSRNQGYEQYF.

The gene calls are TRBV4-1 and TRBJ2-3; 10 bases fit TRBD2. V was pared by 3 bases and J by 2 bases, with 8 bases of the junction left unmatched. The germline CDR1 and CDR2 sequences are MGHRA and YSYEKL. The CDR3 length is 17 residues. CDR3 sequence: CASSQRGAGGVTDTQYF. The CDR3 region has the DNA TGCGCCAGCAGCCAGAGAGGAGCGGGAGGGGTCACAGATACGCAGTATTTT.